These 25 T cell receptor beta chains were all obtained from the same sample, sequenced in a study of cytomegalovirus exposure and HLA in healthy donors. The study ran its PCR with 60 Vbeta and 13 Jbeta primers. Only in-frame clones appear in the TCRdb table, and some are missing; sequencing was by immunoSEQ multiplex PCR. Found here are more than 85,000 clones, about an eighth of them singletons; the top ten hold roughly 16%. Material for sequencing was PBMCs. The receptor source for this set is a man between 40 and 49 years old in good health and CMV-seropositive.

This clone was counted between two and nine times. CDR3 nucleotides: TGTGCCAGTAGTATCGACAGGGGGCAAGGAGATACGCAGTATTTT. Translated: CASSIDRGQGDTQYF. The chain couples TRBV19 to TRBJ2-3; 10 bases line up with TRBD1. Per the germline V gene, CDR1 is LNHDA and CDR2 is SQIVND (reference sequence). V dropped 3 bases and J dropped 5; count of bases not matched to a gene: 5. CDR3 size: 15 residues.

This clone has a handful of counts. The J gene is TRBJ2-2, the V gene TRBV5-5; 7 nucleotides line up with TRBD1. This CDR3 comprises 16 residues. Trimming at V came to 0 bases and at J to 5 bases, leaving 7 bases not matched to a gene. Germline V gene data show CDR1 as SGHKS and CDR2 as YYEKEE (reference sequence). The CDR3, as DNA: TGTGCCAGCAGCTTGGCCCCGGCACAGGGGACCGGGGAGCTGTTTTTT. It codes for CASSLAPAQGTGELFF.

This clone appeared a few times. The chain recombines TRBV28 with TRBJ2-4, with 7 nucleotides matching TRBD1. Germline loops: CDR1 MDHEN, CDR2 SYDVKM. V shed 6 bases and J 12 bases; nucleotides not matched to a gene: 11. The CDR3 has 13 amino acids. CDR3 loop: CASRTTGTATQYF. CDR3 nucleotide sequence: TGTGCCAGCAGAACGACCGGGACAGCAACTCAGTACTTC.

There are a few counts of this clone. The chain's CDR3 is CASSTGQAGTEAFF. Written as DNA, the CDR3 is TGCGCCAGCAGCACTGGACAGGCGGGTACTGAAGCTTTCTTT. The genes are TRBV5-1 and TRBJ1-1, with 7 nucleotides matching TRBD1. The length of the CDR3 is 14 residues. With 4 bases clipped from V and 5 bases from J, the junction kept 8 bases outside the gene matches. The germline V gene encodes CDR1 SGHRS and CDR2 YFSETQ. Full variable domain (remainder filled in from reference TRBV5-1 and TRBJ1-1): KAGVTQTPRYLIKTRGQQVTLSCSPISGHRSVSWYQQTPGQGLQFLFEYFSETQRNKGNFPGRFSGRQFSNSRSEMNVSTLELGDSALYLCASSTGQAGTEAFFGQGTRLTVV.

The V call is TRBV19, the J call TRBJ1-1; weak D call: TRBD1 (6 bases). Per the germline V gene, CDR1 is LNHDA and CDR2 is SQIVND (reference sequence). This CDR3 spans 13 amino acids. V dropped 5 bases and J dropped 1 base, with 8 bases sitting between them. This CDR3 reads CASSLTGNTEAFF. Here the CDR3 DNA reads TGTGCCAGTAGTCTGACAGGGAACACTGAAGCTTTCTTT.

This clone showed up just a few times. This chain joins TRBV27 and TRBJ2-1; weak D call: TRBD2 (7 bases). Trimming removed 2 bases at V and 5 bases at J, with 10 bases between. This CDR3 has 14 residues. CDR1 is MNHEY, CDR2 SMNVEV, per germline (reference sequence). CDR3 bases: TGTGCCAGCAGTTTAAGGGGGACTAACAATGAGCAGTTCTTC. This sequence encodes CASSLRGTNNEQFF.

The rearrangement uses TRBV18 and TRBJ2-7; no definite D call. The CDR3 length is 13 residues. The V and J ends lost 0 bases and 6 bases respectively, with 9 bases between them. Germline V gives CDR1 KGHSH, CDR2 LQKENI. Here the CDR3 DNA reads TGTGCCAGCTCACCACCGCTACCGGGCGAGCAGTACTTC. It is translated as CASSPPLPGEQYF.

The table lists this clone with many counts. CDR3: CASSQGGLAGGSSYEQYF. DNA for the CDR3: TGCGCCAGCAGCCAAGGAGGGCTAGCGGGAGGGAGCTCCTACGAGCAGTACTTC. This chain joins TRBV4-1 and TRBJ2-7; 12 nucleotides line up with TRBD2. With 1 base clipped from V and 0 bases from J, the junction kept 7 bases outside the gene matches. In germline, CDR1 is MGHRA, CDR2 YSYEKL. CDR3 size: 18 residues.

The chain has TRBV4-1 and TRBJ2-5, with a tentative D call TRBD2 (6 bases). The germline gives CDR1 MGHRA, CDR2 YSYEKL. V lost 1 base and J lost 4, with 16 bases in between. The CDR3 runs 16 residues. The CDR3 DNA reads as TGCGCCAGCAGCCAAGTTCTGCTAACGGGAGTAGAGACCCAGTACTTC. The encoded protein is CASSQVLLTGVETQYF.

The V call is TRBV11-1, the J call TRBJ2-3, with D unresolved. V dropped 4 bases and J dropped 6 bases, with 8 bases sitting between them. Germline assignment: CDR1 SGHAT and CDR2 FQDESV (reference sequence). The length of the CDR3 is 12 residues. CDR3 amino acids: CASSSHIDTQYF. CDR3 coding DNA: TGTGCCAGCAGCTCCCACATCGATACGCAGTATTTT.

V gene TRBV4-1 combines with J gene TRBJ1-5, with D unresolved. CDR1 and CDR2 from the germline V gene are MGHRA and YSYEKL. The V end was cut by 2 bases, the J end by 0 bases, with 8 bases between. The CDR3 is 15 residues long. CDR3 sequence (DNA): TGCGCCAGCAGCCAACAACCAGGTAGCAATCAGCCCCAGCATTTT. Translated: CASSQQPGSNQPQHF.

The chain joins TRBV5-8 to TRBJ2-7; maybe TRBD1 (6 bases). This CDR3 comprises 15 residues. Germline CDR1 is SGHTS and CDR2 is YDEGEE. V lost 4 bases to trimming and J lost 3 bases, with 17 bases between them. This chain's CDR3 is CASSKHRVLDYEQYF. The CDR3 DNA follows: TGTGCCAGCAGCAAGCACAGGGTGCTTGACTACGAGCAGTACTTC.

This chain joins TRBV5-1 and TRBJ1-2; no firm D call. The V end lost 0 bases, the J end lost 7 bases, and 13 bases lay between the germline ends. CDR1 is SGHRS and CDR2 is YFSETQ in the germline V gene. The CDR3 runs to 14 residues. CDR3 in DNA: TGCGCCAGCAGCTTGGAGGGTGAGGGCTCTGGCTACACCTTC. It specifies CASSLEGEGSGYTF.

This clone was counted between two and nine times. The chain couples TRBV18 to TRBJ2-1; the match to TRBD1 covers 10 bases. Germline V gives CDR1 KGHSH, CDR2 LQKENI. The CDR3 contains 15 residues. With 6 bases clipped from V and 3 bases from J, the junction kept 5 bases outside the gene matches. The CDR3 DNA follows: TGTGCCAGCTCTCACCGGGACAGGGGCTACAATGAGCAGTTCTTC. The encoded protein is CASSHRDRGYNEQFF.

The gene calls are TRBV7-9 and TRBJ2-1; no clear D gene. Trimming removed 5 bases at V and 7 bases at J, with 6 bases between. CDR3 length: 11 amino acids. In germline, CDR1 is SEHNR, CDR2 FQNEAQ (reference sequence). This CDR3 reads CASSPMNEQFF. CDR3 bases: TGTGCCAGCAGCCCTATGAATGAGCAGTTCTTC.

J is TRBJ1-2 and V is TRBV6-5; D unresolved. This CDR3 has 14 residues. Germline CDR1 reads MNHEY; CDR2 reads SVGAGI. V dropped 2 bases and J dropped 2 bases, with 9 bases sitting between them. The CDR3 DNA reads TGTGCCAGCAGTTACGATGCGGGGAACTATGGCTACACCTTC. This sequence encodes CASSYDAGNYGYTF.

This chain joins TRBV9 and TRBJ2-7, with a tentative D call TRBD1 (5 bases). Per germline, CDR1 SGDLS and CDR2 YYNGEE. Trimming pared 0 bases from V and 2 bases from J, leaving 9 bases between. The CDR3 consists of 14 residues. The CDR3 region is CASSVESGTYEQYF. The CDR3 nucleotides read TGTGCCAGCAGCGTAGAGTCAGGGACCTACGAGCAGTACTTC.

This clone showed up just a few times. The rearrangement uses TRBV9 and TRBJ2-7; D call uncertain. Germline CDR1 is SGDLS and CDR2 is YYNGEE. The germline V and J ends were trimmed by 7 bases and 1 base, with 9 bases remaining between them. CDR3 length: 12 amino acids. This CDR3 is CASGRTSYEQYF. In DNA, the CDR3 is TGTGCCAGCGGCCGCACGTCCTACGAGCAGTACTTC.

The chain links TRBV6-4 to TRBJ2-1; 9 bases fit TRBD2. The CDR3 covers 15 residues. The junction had 3 bases not matched to a gene; V was cut back by 4 bases and J by 2 bases. The germline V gene encodes CDR1 MRHNA and CDR2 SNTAGT. The CDR3 loop is CASSVAGGTYNEQFF. The CDR3 DNA is TGTGCCAGCAGTGTCGCGGGAGGGACCTACAATGAGCAGTTCTTC.

The chain joins TRBV4-3 to TRBJ2-1; 7 bases agree with TRBD1. The J segment lost 9 bases and the V segment lost 0 bases, leaving 2 bases of the junction unmatched. Germline lookup yields CDR1 LGHNA and CDR2 YSLEER. The CDR3 loop spans 13 amino acids. For the CDR3, the DNA is TGCGCCAGCAGCCAAGATAACAGGGGTGAGCAGTTCTTC. Residues: CASSQDNRGEQFF.

The chain combines TRBV27 with TRBJ2-7; D is possibly TRBD2 (5 bases). Germline V gene lookup returns CDR1 MNHEY and CDR2 SMNVEV (reference sequence). This CDR3 has 16 amino acids. V was shortened by 0 bases and J by 4 bases, with 16 bases between the two germline ends. In DNA form, the CDR3 reads TGTGCCAGCAGTTTATCGACCGGGAACTCTAGATACGAGCAGTACTTC. The encoded protein is CASSLSTGNSRYEQYF.

This clone was detected only a few times. The chain employs TRBV19 and TRBJ1-1; tentatively, D is TRBD1 (6 bases). Trimming stripped 6 bases from V and 10 bases from J, with 18 bases between. The CDR3 runs to 13 residues. The V gene's germline CDR1 is LNHDA and CDR2 SQIVND (reference sequence). The CDR3 nucleotides are TGTGCCAGTAGGGACAGCGCGATGCAAAGAGCTTTCTTT. Protein: CASRDSAMQRAFF.

This clone has only a few counts. The chain uses TRBV28 and TRBJ1-3; D gene uncertain. V was trimmed by 6 bases and J by 4 bases, leaving 10 bases between them. CDR3 length equals 13 residues. CDR1 MDHEN and CDR2 SYDVKM come from the germline V gene. CDR3 region: CASRPGYGNTIYF. CDR3 DNA sequence: TGTGCCAGCAGGCCGGGATACGGAAACACCATATATTTT. Based on the CDR3 plus reference TRBV28 and TRBJ1-3, the full variable domain is DVKVTQSSRYLVKRTGEKVFLECVQDMDHENMFWYRQDPGLGLRLIYFSYDVKMKEKGDIPEGYSVSREKKERFSLILESASTNQTSMYLCASRPGYGNTIYFGEGSWLTVV.

The rearrangement links TRBV7-2 to TRBJ2-2; no clear D gene. V was cut by 3 bases and J by 4 bases, with 12 bases left in between. Germline CDR1 is SGHTA and CDR2 is FQGNSA. The CDR3 runs to 15 residues. CDR3 DNA: TGTGCCAGCAGCTTCTCTAGAGTAGGCACCGGGGAGCTGTTTTTT. Its translation: CASSFSRVGTGELFF. Using reference TRBV7-2 and TRBJ2-2 for the parts outside the CDR3, the full variable domain is GAGVSQSPSNKVTEKGKDVELRCDPISGHTALYWYRQSLGQGLEFLIYFQGNSAPDKSGLPSDRFSAERTGGSVSTLTIQRTQQEDSAVYLCASSFSRVGTGELFFGEGSRLTVL.

This clone was detected a few times. The chain combines TRBV27 with TRBJ1-5; D possibly corresponds to TRBD1 (5 bases). The CDR3 contains 15 residues. V gave up 4 bases and J gave up 0 bases, with 10 bases separating them. Per germline, CDR1 MNHEY and CDR2 SMNVEV (reference sequence). The DNA for the CDR3 is TGTGCCAGCAGTTATTCAGGGCTTAGCAATCAGCCCCAGCATTTT. Translating it yields CASSYSGLSNQPQHF.